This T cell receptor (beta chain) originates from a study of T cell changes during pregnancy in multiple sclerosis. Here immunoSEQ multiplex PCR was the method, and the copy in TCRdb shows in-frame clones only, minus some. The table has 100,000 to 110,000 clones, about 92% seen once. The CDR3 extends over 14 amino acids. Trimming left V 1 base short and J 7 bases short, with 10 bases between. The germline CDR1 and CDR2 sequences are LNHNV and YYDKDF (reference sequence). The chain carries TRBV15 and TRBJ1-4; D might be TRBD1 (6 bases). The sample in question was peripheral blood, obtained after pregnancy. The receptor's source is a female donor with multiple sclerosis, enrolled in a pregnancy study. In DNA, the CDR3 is TGTGCCACCAGCAGAGCCAGGGGTTTTGAAAAACTGTTTTTT. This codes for CATSRARGFEKLFF. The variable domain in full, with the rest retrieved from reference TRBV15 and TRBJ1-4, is DAMVIQNPRYQVTQFGKPVTLSCSQTLNHNVMYWYQQKSSQAPKLLFHYYDKDFNNEADTPDNFQSRRPNTSFCFLDIRSPGLGDTAMYLCATSRARGFEKLFFGSGTQLSVL.